The 2 T cell receptor beta chains listed next were all sequenced from one sample in a study of cytomegalovirus exposure and HLA in healthy donors. Sequenced by immunoSEQ multiplex PCR; TCRdb stores in-frame clones only, minus some. Of 89,000 or so clones in the sample, 85% to 95% were seen once. Sequenced: PBMCs. The source is a woman aged 25 to 39 in good health and CMV-seropositive.

V gene TRBV6-5 combines with J gene TRBJ2-1; 11 bases map to TRBD2. Germline lookup yields CDR1 MNHEY and CDR2 SVGAGI. This CDR3 spans 14 amino acids. V was clipped by 7 bases and J by 5 bases; unmatched bases: 4. DNA of the CDR3: TGTGCCAGCAACGCGGGACTAGCGGACAATGAGCAGTTCTTC. Translated: CASNAGLADNEQFF.

The DNA for the CDR3 is TGTGCCAGCAGCTCAAATGGGGGACAGGGGGTCTACGAGCAGTACTTC. Its protein is CASSSNGGQGVYEQYF. The chain recombines TRBV9 with TRBJ2-7, with 11 bases that match TRBD1. In germline, CDR1 is SGDLS, CDR2 YYNGEE. The ends lost 4 bases at V and 3 bases at J; junction bases unmatched: 9. This CDR3 has 16 amino acids.